The present T cell receptor (beta chain) was sequenced within a study of T cell responses to AZD1222 COVID-19 vaccine. General observations from the study: Reports say nearly half of spike-specific TCRs go after unmutated variant regions.

On this clone: The antigen is undetermined.

CDR1 and CDR2 (germline): KGHSH, LQKENI. The CDR3 is 15 residues long. Between the trimmed V and J ends, which lost 6 bases and 4 bases, there was a span of 18 bases. Produced via immunoSEQ multiplex PCR; TCRdb's table is partial and in-frame only. This sample has about 180,000 clones, with roughly nine tenths found just once. The rearrangement links TRBV18 to TRBJ1-1; D unclear. This TCR came from an adult in good health. Material: peripheral blood, obtained on day 0 of AZD1222 vaccination. The CDR3 DNA reads as TGTGCCAGCTCTGTCGGAGGCGGAGGGTCCACTGAAGCTTTCTTT. The encoded protein is CASSVGGGGSTEAFF.